What follows is one T cell receptor beta chain and its context. No antigen is known for it. Per donor there was one draw, yielding a blood sample of around 2.3 ml. Germline V lookup: CDR1 SEHNR, CDR2 FQNEAQ (reference sequence). CDR3 length: 15 amino acids. The data derive from a study of monozygotic twins with inflammatory bowel disease. PCR of TCRalpha and TCRbeta cDNA was nested, with two rounds of 16 and 9 cycles. From the 5' RACE reads, TCRdb lists one entry per CDR3 protein and no DNA. The listing records 300,000 to 400,000 distinct CDR3 sequences. Whole-study results and caveats: Patients got different immunosuppressive treatments, which may have made their repertoires more variable.

The V gene is TRBV7-9, the J gene TRBJ2-6. This receptor was obtained from a human donor with ulcerative colitis or Crohn's disease, or a healthy co-twin of an affected twin (not recorded which). The sequenced sample was blood. CDR3 protein: CASSPTGSGANVLTF.